This T cell receptor beta chain stems from a study of cytomegalovirus exposure and HLA in healthy donors. Donors in the study were healthy people who gave bone marrow. V was clipped by 4 bases and J by 3 bases; unmatched bases: 13. Germline V gives CDR1 LNHDA, CDR2 SQIVND (reference sequence). The CDR3 has 17 amino acids. Turning to this clone: Its antigen is not known.

The PCR made use of 60 Vbeta and 13 Jbeta primers. Using immunoSEQ multiplex PCR, the repertoire was profiled, and TCRdb retains in-frame clones only, with some absent. This sample carries under 200,000 clones, around three quarters of them seen once, and the ten largest clones take approximately 1.8%. Study results and caveats: The analysis excluded some indistinguishable V segments, including TRBV6-2 and TRBV6-3.

Sequencing used PBMCs. This TCR came from a woman aged 25 to 39 in good health and CMV-seronegative. J is TRBJ2-5 and V is TRBV19; 8 bases line up with TRBD2. CDR3 sequence (DNA): TGTGCCAGTAGTAGGATGACCGACGGGAGGGAAAAAGAGACCCAGTACTTC. Residues: CASSRMTDGREKETQYF.